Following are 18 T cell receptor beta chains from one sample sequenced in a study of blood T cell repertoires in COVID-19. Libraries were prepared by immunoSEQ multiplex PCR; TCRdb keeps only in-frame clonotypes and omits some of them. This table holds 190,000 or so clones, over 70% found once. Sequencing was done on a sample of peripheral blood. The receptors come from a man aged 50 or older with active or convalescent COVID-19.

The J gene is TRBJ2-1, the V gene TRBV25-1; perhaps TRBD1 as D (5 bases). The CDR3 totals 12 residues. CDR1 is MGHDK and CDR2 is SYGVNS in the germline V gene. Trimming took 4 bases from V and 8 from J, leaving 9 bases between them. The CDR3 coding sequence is TGTGCCAGCAGTGCTCAGGGTGATGAGCAGTTCTTC. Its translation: CASSAQGDEQFF.

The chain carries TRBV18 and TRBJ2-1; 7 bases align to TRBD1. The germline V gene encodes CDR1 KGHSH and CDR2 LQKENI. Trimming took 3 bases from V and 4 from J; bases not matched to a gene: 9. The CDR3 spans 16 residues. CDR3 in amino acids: CASSPPQGDPYNEQFF. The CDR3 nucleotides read TGTGCCAGCTCACCGCCCCAGGGGGATCCTTACAATGAGCAGTTCTTC. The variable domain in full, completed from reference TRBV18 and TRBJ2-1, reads NAGVMQNPRHLVRRRGQEARLRCSPMKGHSHVYWYRQLPEEGLKFMVYLQKENIIDESGMPKERFSAEFPKEGPSILRIQQVVRGDSAAYFCASSPPQGDPYNEQFFGPGTRLTVL.

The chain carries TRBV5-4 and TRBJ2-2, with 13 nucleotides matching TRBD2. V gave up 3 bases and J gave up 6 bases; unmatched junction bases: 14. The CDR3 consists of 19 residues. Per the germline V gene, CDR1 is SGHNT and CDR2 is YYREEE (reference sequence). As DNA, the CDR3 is TGTGCCAGCAGCTCATTAGGACTAGCGGGGGTATCAGGCGCCGGGGAGCTGTTTTTT. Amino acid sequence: CASSSLGLAGVSGAGELFF.

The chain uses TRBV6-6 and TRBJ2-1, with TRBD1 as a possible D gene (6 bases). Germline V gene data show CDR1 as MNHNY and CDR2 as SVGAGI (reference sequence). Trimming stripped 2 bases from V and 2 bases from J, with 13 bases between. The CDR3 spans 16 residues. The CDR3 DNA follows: TGTGCCAGCAGTTACCTCGGACAGTTCCCCTACAATGAGCAGTTCTTC. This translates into CASSYLGQFPYNEQFF.

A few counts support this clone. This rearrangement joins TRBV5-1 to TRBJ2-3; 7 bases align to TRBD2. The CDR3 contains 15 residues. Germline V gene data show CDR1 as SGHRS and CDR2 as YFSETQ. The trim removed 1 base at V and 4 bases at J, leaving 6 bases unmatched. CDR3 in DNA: TGCGCCAGCAGCTTGACGGGGGGACCCTCAGATACGCAGTATTTT. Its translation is CASSLTGGPSDTQYF.

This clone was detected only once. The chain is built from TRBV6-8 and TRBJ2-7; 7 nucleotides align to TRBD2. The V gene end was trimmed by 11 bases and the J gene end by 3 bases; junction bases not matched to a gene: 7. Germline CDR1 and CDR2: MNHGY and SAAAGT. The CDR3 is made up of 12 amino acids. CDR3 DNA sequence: TGTGCCGCCCCGGGACTACGCTACGAGCAGTACTTC. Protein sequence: CAAPGLRYEQYF.

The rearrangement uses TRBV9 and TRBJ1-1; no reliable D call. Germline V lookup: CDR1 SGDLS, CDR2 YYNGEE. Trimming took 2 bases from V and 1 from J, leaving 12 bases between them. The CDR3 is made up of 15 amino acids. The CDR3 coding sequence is TGTGCCAGCAGCGTGGCCCCACTAGAGAACACTGAAGCTTTCTTT. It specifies CASSVAPLENTEAFF.

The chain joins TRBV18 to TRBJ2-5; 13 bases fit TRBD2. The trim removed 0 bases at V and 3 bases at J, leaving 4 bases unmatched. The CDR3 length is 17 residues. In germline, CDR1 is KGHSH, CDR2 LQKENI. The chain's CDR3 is CASSPPRGTSGEETQYF. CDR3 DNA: TGTGCCAGCTCACCACCACGGGGGACTAGCGGGGAAGAGACCCAGTACTTC.

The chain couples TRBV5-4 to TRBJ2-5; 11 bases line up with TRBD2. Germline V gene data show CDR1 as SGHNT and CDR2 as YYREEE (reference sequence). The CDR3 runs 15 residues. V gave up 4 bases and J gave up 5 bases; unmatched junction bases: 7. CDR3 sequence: CASSLSGGALETQYF. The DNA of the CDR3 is TGTGCCAGCAGCCTTAGCGGGGGGGCCCTGGAGACCCAGTACTTC.

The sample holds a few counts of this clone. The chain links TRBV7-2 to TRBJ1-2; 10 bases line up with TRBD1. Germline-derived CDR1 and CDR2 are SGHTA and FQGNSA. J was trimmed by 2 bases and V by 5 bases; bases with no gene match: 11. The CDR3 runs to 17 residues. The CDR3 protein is CASSITWGQGLNYGYTF. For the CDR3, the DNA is TGTGCCAGCAGCATTACGTGGGGACAGGGGCTAAACTATGGCTACACCTTC. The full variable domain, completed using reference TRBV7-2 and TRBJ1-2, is GAGVSQSPSNKVTEKGKDVELRCDPISGHTALYWYRQSLGQGLEFLIYFQGNSAPDKSGLPSDRFSAERTGGSVSTLTIQRTQQEDSAVYLCASSITWGQGLNYGYTFGSGTRLTVV.

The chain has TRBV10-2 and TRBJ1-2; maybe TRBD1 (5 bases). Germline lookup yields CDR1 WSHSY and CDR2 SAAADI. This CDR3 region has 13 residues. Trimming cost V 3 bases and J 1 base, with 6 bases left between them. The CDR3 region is CASSEDSNYGYTF. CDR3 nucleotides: TGCGCCAGCAGTGAAGACAGTAACTATGGCTACACCTTC.

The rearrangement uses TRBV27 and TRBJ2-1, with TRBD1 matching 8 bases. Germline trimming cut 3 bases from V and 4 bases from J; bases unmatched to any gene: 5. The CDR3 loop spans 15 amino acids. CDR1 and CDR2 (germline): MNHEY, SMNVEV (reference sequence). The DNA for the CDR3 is TGTGCCAGCAGTTTGTCCGGGACAGGTTACAATGAGCAGTTCTTC. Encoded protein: CASSLSGTGYNEQFF.

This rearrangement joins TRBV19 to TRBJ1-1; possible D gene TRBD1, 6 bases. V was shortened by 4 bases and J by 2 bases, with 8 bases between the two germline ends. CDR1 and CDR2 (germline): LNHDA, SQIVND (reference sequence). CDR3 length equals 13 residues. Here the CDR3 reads CASSTGANTEAFF. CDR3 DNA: TGTGCCAGTAGTACAGGGGCCAACACTGAAGCTTTCTTT.

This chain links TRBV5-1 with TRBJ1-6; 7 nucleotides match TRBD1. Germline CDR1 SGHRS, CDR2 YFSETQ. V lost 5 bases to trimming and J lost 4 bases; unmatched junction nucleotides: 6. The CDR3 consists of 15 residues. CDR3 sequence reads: CASRLGTVYNSPLHF. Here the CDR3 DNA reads TGCGCCAGCAGACTCGGGACAGTTTATAATTCACCCCTCCACTTT.

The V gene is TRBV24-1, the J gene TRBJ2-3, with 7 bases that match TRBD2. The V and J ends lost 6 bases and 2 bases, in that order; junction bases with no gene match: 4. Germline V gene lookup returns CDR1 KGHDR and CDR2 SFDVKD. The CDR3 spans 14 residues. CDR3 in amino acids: CATSPGLDTDTQYF. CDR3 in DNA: TGTGCCACCAGTCCAGGACTAGACACAGATACGCAGTATTTT.

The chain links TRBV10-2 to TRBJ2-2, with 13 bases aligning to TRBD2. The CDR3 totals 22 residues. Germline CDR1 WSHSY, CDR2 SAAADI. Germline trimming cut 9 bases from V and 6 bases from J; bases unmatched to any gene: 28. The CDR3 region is CARAPGQAILTSGGLNSGELFF. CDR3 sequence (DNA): TGCGCCAGGGCCCCGGGACAGGCTATACTGACTAGCGGGGGGCTCAATTCCGGGGAGCTGTTTTTT.

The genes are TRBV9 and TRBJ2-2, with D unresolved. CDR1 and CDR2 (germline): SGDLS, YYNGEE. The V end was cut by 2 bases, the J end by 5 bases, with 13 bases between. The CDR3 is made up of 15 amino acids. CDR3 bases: TGTGCCAGCAGCGTCCTGGGCGCCGGTACCGGGGAGCTGTTTTTT. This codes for CASSVLGAGTGELFF.

The CDR3 is CASSFWPLAFF. In nucleotides, the CDR3 is TGTGCCAGCAGTTTCTGGCCTCTTGCTTTCTTT. The chain carries TRBV12-3 or TRBV12-4 and TRBJ1-1; D gene ambiguous. This CDR3 is 11 amino acids long. V gave up 3 bases and J gave up 11 bases, with 10 bases separating them.